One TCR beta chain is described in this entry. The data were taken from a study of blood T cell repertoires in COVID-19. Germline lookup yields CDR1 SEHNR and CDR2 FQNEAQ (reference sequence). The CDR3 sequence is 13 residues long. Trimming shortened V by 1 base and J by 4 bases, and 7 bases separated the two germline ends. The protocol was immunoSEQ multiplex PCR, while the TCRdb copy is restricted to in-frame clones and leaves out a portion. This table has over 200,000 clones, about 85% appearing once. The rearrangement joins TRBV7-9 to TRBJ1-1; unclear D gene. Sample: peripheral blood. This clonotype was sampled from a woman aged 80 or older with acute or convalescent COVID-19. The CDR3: CASSLEWSTEAFF. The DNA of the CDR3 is TGTGCCAGCAGCTTAGAATGGAGCACTGAAGCTTTCTTT.